This entry lists 18 T cell receptor beta chains sequenced from one sample in a study of shared clonotypes between healthy human individuals. The method was immunoSEQ multiplex PCR; TCRdb's version includes in-frame clones alone and lacks a portion of them. The profile shows a few million clones, about 90% of them singletons. Sequenced material: naive CD4+ T cells from PBMCs. Subset specified: CD45RA+ positively selected. All receptors come from a man between 18 and 35 years old in good health. Some clones in this sample may be carry-over from other donors' samples.

This chain links TRBV7-3 with TRBJ2-1; the D is unclear. From germline, CDR1 is SGHTA and CDR2 FQGTGA. The CDR3 is 14 amino acids. V was trimmed by 6 bases and J by 2 bases, leaving 11 bases between them. Written as DNA, the CDR3 is TGTGCCAGCAGGTTGAGTGGCCCCTACAATGAGCAGTTCTTC. Translated: CASRLSGPYNEQFF.

V is TRBV6-5 and J is TRBJ2-2; 11 bases line up with TRBD1. This CDR3 is built from 15 residues. Per the germline V gene, CDR1 is MNHEY and CDR2 is SVGAGI. V dropped 7 bases and J dropped 6; count of bases not matched to a gene: 7. This CDR3 reads CASIRTGGASGELFF. The CDR3 bases are TGTGCCAGCATTCGGACAGGGGGCGCTTCCGGGGAGCTGTTTTTT.

Details on this clone: The same CDR3 is also encoded by other DNA sequences in this sample. This chain links TRBV6-5 with TRBJ2-7; D is possibly TRBD2 (5 bases). Germline-derived CDR1 and CDR2 are MNHEY and SVGAGI. CDR3 length: 14 amino acids. Deletions cut 0 bases from V and 0 bases from J, with 6 bases between. CDR3 DNA: TGTGCCAGCAGTTACTCGGGGAGCTCCTACGAGCAGTACTTC. Translated: CASSYSGSSYEQYF.

The gene calls are TRBV19 and TRBJ2-7; D is ambiguous. Germline V gene lookup returns CDR1 LNHDA and CDR2 SQIVND (reference sequence). The CDR3 has 14 amino acids. The germline V and J ends were trimmed by 4 bases and 0 bases, with 10 bases remaining between them. The CDR3 region has the DNA TGTGCCAGTAGTAAGTCCGCCGGCTCCTACGAGCAGTACTTC. Its translation is CASSKSAGSYEQYF.

This clone came up once. This sample also contains other DNA sequences that code for the same CDR3. The V call is TRBV5-1, the J call TRBJ2-7; TRBD1 matches at 10 bases. This CDR3 has 15 amino acids. The germline V gene encodes CDR1 SGHRS and CDR2 YFSETQ. Unmatched junction bases numbered 4, after V lost 2 bases and J lost 2 bases. CDR3 sequence: CASSLGGTGAYEQYF. The CDR3 DNA reads TGCGCCAGCAGCTTAGGCGGGACAGGGGCCTACGAGCAGTACTTC.

The V and J genes are TRBV19 and TRBJ1-2; D remains unclear. Trimming shortened V by 3 bases and J by 1 base, and 6 bases separated the two germline ends. The CDR3 consists of 13 residues. Germline V gene lookup returns CDR1 LNHDA and CDR2 SQIVND (reference sequence). The CDR3 nucleotides are TGTGCCAGTAGTATTGTCATTAACTATGGCTACACCTTC. This sequence encodes CASSIVINYGYTF.

The rearrangement uses TRBV6-1 and TRBJ2-7; D may be TRBD1 or TRBD2 (5 bases each). The V end lost 4 bases, the J end lost 2 bases, and 15 bases lay between the germline ends. The CDR3 loop spans 15 amino acids. Germline CDR1 is MNHNS and CDR2 is SASEGT. The CDR3 protein is CASSGTGTATYEQYF. The CDR3 nucleotides read TGTGCCAGCAGTGGAACCGGGACGGCCACCTACGAGCAGTACTTC.

V usage is TRBV6-5 and J usage is TRBJ2-5; TRBD2 matches at 11 bases. CDR1 MNHEY and CDR2 SVGAGI come from the germline V gene. The CDR3 contains 16 residues. V shed 0 bases, J shed 9 bases, and the junction held 9 bases outside the gene matches. CDR3 sequence: CASSYSISGGEGSQYF. The CDR3 DNA follows: TGTGCCAGCAGTTACTCGATTAGCGGGGGGGAGGGGTCCCAGTACTTC.

This clone was counted once. V is TRBV18 and J is TRBJ2-5, with TRBD1 matching 7 bases. The CDR3 contains 15 residues. V lost 3 bases and J lost 2; bases outside the gene matches: 6. CDR1 is KGHSH and CDR2 is LQKENI in the germline V gene. CDR3 loop: CASSPVRDRQETQYF. DNA of the CDR3: TGTGCCAGCTCACCTGTCCGGGACAGACAAGAGACCCAGTACTTC.

The chain recombines TRBV15 with TRBJ2-1; 7 bases fit TRBD2. Germline lookup yields CDR1 LNHNV and CDR2 YYDKDF (reference sequence). J gave up 10 bases and V 6 bases, and 15 bases lay outside the gene matches. This CDR3 has 15 residues. The CDR3 nucleotides are TGTGCCACCAGTCCGAGCGGGGCCGTTACTGGGGAGCAGTTCTTC. This gives the protein CATSPSGAVTGEQFF.

V gene TRBV11-3 combines with J gene TRBJ2-5; possibly TRBD1 for D (6 bases). The CDR3 has 13 residues. The germline V and J ends were trimmed by 2 bases and 5 bases, with 9 bases remaining between them. Germline-derived CDR1 and CDR2 are SGHNT and YENEEA. The CDR3 DNA follows: TGTGCCAGCAGCTTAAGGGGGTGGGAGACCCAGTACTTC. Residues: CASSLRGWETQYF.

This clone was seen only once. This chain links TRBV5-1 with TRBJ2-2; 8 bases are shared with TRBD1. Germline CDR1 SGHRS, CDR2 YFSETQ. CDR3 size: 16 residues. V shed 0 bases and J 1 base; nucleotides not matched to a gene: 2. Here the CDR3 reads CASSLVGQENTGELFF. CDR3 sequence (DNA): TGCGCCAGCAGCTTGGTGGGACAGGAGAACACCGGGGAGCTGTTTTTT.

The V and J genes are TRBV2 and TRBJ2-2; possible D gene TRBD1, 6 bases. Germline V gene data show CDR1 as SNHLY and CDR2 as FYNNEI. V dropped 5 bases and J dropped 2 bases, with 12 bases sitting between them. CDR3 length: 15 amino acids. The CDR3 DNA sequence: TGTGCCAGCAGTAGGACAGTCGGTAACACCGGGGAGCTGTTTTTT. Translation: CASSRTVGNTGELFF.

The rearrangement uses TRBV10-3 and TRBJ1-5; possibly TRBD1 for D (5 bases). The V and J ends lost 5 bases and 7 bases respectively, with 15 bases between them. From germline, CDR1 is ENHRY and CDR2 SYGVKD. CDR3 length: 14 amino acids. The CDR3 sequence: CAISPTAREQPQHF. The CDR3 nucleotides read TGTGCCATCAGTCCGACAGCTAGGGAACAGCCCCAGCATTTT.

This clone was detected only once. The J gene is TRBJ2-7, the V gene TRBV6-1; no reliable D call. Trimming removed 1 base at V and 5 bases at J, with 9 bases between. The CDR3 totals 13 residues. Per germline, CDR1 MNHNS and CDR2 SASEGT. In nucleotides, the CDR3 is TGTGCCAGCAGTGAAGGTCCTGGGAACGAGCAGTACTTC. It encodes CASSEGPGNEQYF.

This chain joins TRBV6-1 and TRBJ1-1; D gene unclear. The germline gives CDR1 MNHNS, CDR2 SASEGT. Trimming left V 3 bases short and J 4 bases short, with 12 bases between. This CDR3 is 14 amino acids long. In DNA, the CDR3 is TGTGCCAGCAGTGATACAGTTCGAAGCACTGAAGCTTTCTTT. Translating gives CASSDTVRSTEAFF.

The chain couples TRBV10-3 to TRBJ2-1, with 7 bases that match TRBD1. CDR3 size: 15 residues. The junction had 8 bases not matched to a gene; V was cut back by 6 bases and J by 3 bases. The V gene's germline CDR1 is ENHRY and CDR2 SYGVKD. The CDR3 DNA sequence: TGTGCCATCAGCAACAGGGGCATTAACTACAATGAGCAGTTCTTC. This encodes CAISNRGINYNEQFF.

The V gene is TRBV10-3, the J gene TRBJ2-7; TRBD2 matches at 7 bases. Germline CDR1 reads ENHRY; CDR2 reads SYGVKD. Trimming cost V 4 bases and J 4 bases; bases outside gene matches: 10. The CDR3 runs 15 residues. The CDR3 DNA is TGTGCCATCAGTGTTAGTCTAGCGGACTCATACGAGCAGTACTTC. Translation: CAISVSLADSYEQYF.